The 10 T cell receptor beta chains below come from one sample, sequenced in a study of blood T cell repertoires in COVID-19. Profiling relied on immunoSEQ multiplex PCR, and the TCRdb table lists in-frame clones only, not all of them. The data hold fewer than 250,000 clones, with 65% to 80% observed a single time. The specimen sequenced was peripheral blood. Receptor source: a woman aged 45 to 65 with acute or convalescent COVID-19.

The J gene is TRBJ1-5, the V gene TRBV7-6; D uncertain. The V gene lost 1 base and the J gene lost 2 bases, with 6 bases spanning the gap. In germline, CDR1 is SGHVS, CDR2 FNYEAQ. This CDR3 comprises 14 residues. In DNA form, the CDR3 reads TGTGCCAGCAGCTTAGTAGCTGGCAATCAGCCCCAGCATTTT. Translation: CASSLVAGNQPQHF.

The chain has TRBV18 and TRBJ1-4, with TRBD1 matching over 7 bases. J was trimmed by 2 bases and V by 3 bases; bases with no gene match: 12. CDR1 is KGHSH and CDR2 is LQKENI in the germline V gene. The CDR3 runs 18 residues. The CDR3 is CASSPSIPRGRTNEKLFF. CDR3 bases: TGTGCCAGCTCACCCTCTATACCCAGGGGGAGGACTAATGAAAAACTGTTTTTT.

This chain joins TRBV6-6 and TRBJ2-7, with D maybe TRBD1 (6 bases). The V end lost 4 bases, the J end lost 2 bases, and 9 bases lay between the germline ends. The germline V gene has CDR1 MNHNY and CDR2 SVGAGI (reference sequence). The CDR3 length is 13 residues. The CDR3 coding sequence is TGTGCCAGCAGTTGGGGGCCAACCTACGAGCAGTACTTC. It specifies CASSWGPTYEQYF.

In nucleotides, the CDR3 is TGTGCCAGCAGAGGACAGGGCAGGGGGGACACTGAAGCTTTCTTT. Amino acid sequence: CASRGQGRGDTEAFF. V gene TRBV6-5 combines with J gene TRBJ1-1; 8 nucleotides match TRBD1. Germline CDR1 and CDR2: MNHEY and SVGAGI. The CDR3 totals 15 residues. Unmatched junction bases numbered 9, after V lost 6 bases and J lost 3 bases.

The CDR3: CASSEALGTGAYEQYF. CDR3 in DNA: TGTGCCAGCAGTGAAGCGTTGGGGACAGGGGCCTACGAGCAGTACTTC. The rearrangement uses TRBV2 and TRBJ2-7; TRBD1 matches at 10 bases. V was clipped by 0 bases and J by 2 bases; unmatched bases: 4. Germline values: CDR1 SNHLY, CDR2 FYNNEI. CDR3 length: 16 residues.

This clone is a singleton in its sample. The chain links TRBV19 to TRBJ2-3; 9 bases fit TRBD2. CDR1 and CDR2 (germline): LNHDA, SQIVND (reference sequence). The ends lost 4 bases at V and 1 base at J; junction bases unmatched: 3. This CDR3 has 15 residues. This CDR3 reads CASSKVAGGTDTQYF. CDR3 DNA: TGTGCCAGTAGTAAGGTAGCGGGGGGCACAGATACGCAGTATTTT.

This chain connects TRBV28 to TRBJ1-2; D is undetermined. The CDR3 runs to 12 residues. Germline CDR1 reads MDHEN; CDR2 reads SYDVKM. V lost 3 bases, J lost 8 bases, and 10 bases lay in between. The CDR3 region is CASSFTTVGYTF. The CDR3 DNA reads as TGTGCCAGCAGTTTTACTACCGTGGGCTACACCTTC.

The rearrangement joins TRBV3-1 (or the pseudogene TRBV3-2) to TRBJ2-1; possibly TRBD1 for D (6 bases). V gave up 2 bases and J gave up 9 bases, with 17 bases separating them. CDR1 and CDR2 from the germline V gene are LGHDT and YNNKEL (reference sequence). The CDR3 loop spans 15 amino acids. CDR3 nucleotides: TGTGCCAGCAGCCAACATACCGCCATAGGGGGTGAGCAGTTCTTC. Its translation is CASSQHTAIGGEQFF.

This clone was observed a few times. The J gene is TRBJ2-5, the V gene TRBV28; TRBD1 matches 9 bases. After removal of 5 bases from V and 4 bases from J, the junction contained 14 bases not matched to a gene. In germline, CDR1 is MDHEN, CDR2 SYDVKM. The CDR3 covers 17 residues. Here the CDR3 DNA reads TGTGCCAGCAGTACCCGATCCGGGACAGGGTGGGGAGAGACCCAGTACTTC. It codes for CASSTRSGTGWGETQYF.

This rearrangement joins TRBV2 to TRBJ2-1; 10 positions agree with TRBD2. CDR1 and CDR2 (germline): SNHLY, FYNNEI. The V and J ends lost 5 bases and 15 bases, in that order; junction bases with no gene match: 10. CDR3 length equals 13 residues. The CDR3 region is CASSTRTSGSTFF. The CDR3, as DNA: TGTGCCAGCAGTACCCGGACTAGCGGTTCCACGTTCTTC.